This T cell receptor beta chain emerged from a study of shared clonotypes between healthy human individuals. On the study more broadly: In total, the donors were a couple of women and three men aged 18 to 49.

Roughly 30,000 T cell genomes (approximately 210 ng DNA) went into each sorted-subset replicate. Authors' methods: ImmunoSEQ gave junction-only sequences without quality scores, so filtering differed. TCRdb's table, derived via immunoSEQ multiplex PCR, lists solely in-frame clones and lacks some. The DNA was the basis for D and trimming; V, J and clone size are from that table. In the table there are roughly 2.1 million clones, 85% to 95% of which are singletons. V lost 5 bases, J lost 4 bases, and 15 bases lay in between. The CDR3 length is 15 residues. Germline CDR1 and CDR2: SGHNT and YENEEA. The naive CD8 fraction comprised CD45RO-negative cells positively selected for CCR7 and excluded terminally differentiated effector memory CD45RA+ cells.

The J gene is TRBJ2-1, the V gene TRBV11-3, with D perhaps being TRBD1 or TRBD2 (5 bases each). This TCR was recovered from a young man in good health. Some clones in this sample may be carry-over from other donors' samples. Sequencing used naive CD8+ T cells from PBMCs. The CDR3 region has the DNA TGTGCCAGCAGCCTCCCAGGGACGGATTACAATGAGCAGTTCTTC. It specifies CASSLPGTDYNEQFF.